What follows are 15 T cell receptor beta chains derived from one specimen sequenced in a study of blood T cell repertoires in COVID-19. The table came from immunoSEQ multiplex PCR; TCRdb's copy has only in-frame clones and leaves some out. This sample carries around 96,000 clones, roughly 96% of them seen once, and the ten largest clones take 4% to 5.5%. Sample: peripheral blood. The receptors derive from a human donor with active COVID-19. The donor label of this sample is uncertain.

This chain joins TRBV7-9 and TRBJ1-4; 10 bases agree with TRBD1. Germline V CDR1 and CDR2: SEHNR, FQNEAQ (reference sequence). Trimming cost V 5 bases and J 7 bases; bases outside gene matches: 4. This CDR3 is 14 amino acids long. The CDR3 sequence: CASSPGQGFEKLFF. The CDR3 bases are TGTGCCAGCAGCCCGGGACAGGGGTTTGAAAAACTGTTTTTT.

The V gene is TRBV10-1, the J gene TRBJ2-2, with D perhaps TRBD2 (6 bases). Germline CDR1 is WNHNN and CDR2 is SYGVQD (reference sequence). The V and J ends lost 4 bases and 4 bases respectively, with 13 bases between them. The CDR3 is 15 residues long. The CDR3 DNA follows: TGCGCCAGCAGTGGAGGGGAGGCGGGCACCGGGGAGCTGTTTTTT. Protein: CASSGGEAGTGELFF.

The chain combines TRBV28 with TRBJ2-4; 11 bases line up with TRBD1. Per germline, CDR1 MDHEN and CDR2 SYDVKM. This CDR3 is built from 15 residues. V shed 3 bases, J shed 7 bases, and the junction held 5 bases outside the gene matches. CDR3 nucleotide sequence: TGTGCCAGCAGTTTCAGAGGACAGGGGGCCAACATTCAGTACTTC. Protein: CASSFRGQGANIQYF.

The chain is built from TRBV5-1 and TRBJ2-2; possibly TRBD2 for D (5 bases). The CDR3 is 15 residues long. Trimming stripped 6 bases from V and 0 bases from J, with 12 bases between. In germline, CDR1 is SGHRS, CDR2 YFSETQ. The chain's CDR3 is CASTAVEANTGELFF. DNA for the CDR3: TGCGCCAGCACCGCAGTGGAGGCGAACACCGGGGAGCTGTTTTTT.

The gene calls are TRBV19 and TRBJ2-7, with 10 bases that match TRBD2. Germline CDR1 and CDR2: LNHDA and SQIVND (reference sequence). The ends lost 5 bases at V and 2 bases at J; junction bases unmatched: 6. The CDR3 is 15 residues long. The CDR3 coding sequence is TGTGCCAGTAGTTCCATAGCGGGGGGTACCTACGAGCAGTACTTC. Translated: CASSSIAGGTYEQYF.

CDR3 protein: CASSPSSGSSYNEQFF. CDR3 in DNA: TGTGCCAGCAGTCCTTCTAGCGGGAGCTCCTACAATGAGCAGTTCTTC. V usage is TRBV9 and J usage is TRBJ2-1; 10 positions match TRBD2. The CDR3 totals 16 residues. CDR1 is SGDLS and CDR2 is YYNGEE in the germline V gene. The J segment lost 0 bases and the V segment lost 5 bases, leaving 5 bases of the junction unmatched.

The chain combines TRBV10-1 with TRBJ2-6, with TRBD1 matching 11 bases. The trim removed 5 bases at V and 1 base at J, leaving 10 bases unmatched. Germline CDR1 is WNHNN and CDR2 is SYGVQD (reference sequence). This CDR3 has 19 amino acids. CDR3 sequence (DNA): TGCGCCAGCAGTTCAACTACCGGGACAGGGGGTTCTGGGGCCAACGTCCTGACTTTC. Translated, it gives CASSSTTGTGGSGANVLTF.

V gene TRBV28 combines with J gene TRBJ1-1; TRBD1 agrees at 9 bases. The CDR3 length is 14 residues. V shed 3 bases and J 8 bases; nucleotides not matched to a gene: 7. Germline-derived CDR1 and CDR2 are MDHEN and SYDVKM. The CDR3 protein is CASSLTGGGREAFF. CDR3 nucleotides: TGTGCCAGCAGTTTGACAGGGGGGGGTCGGGAAGCTTTCTTT.

V usage is TRBV27 and J usage is TRBJ1-5; D is undetermined. Germline-derived CDR1 and CDR2 are MNHEY and SMNVEV (reference sequence). V shed 5 bases and J shed 5 bases, with 10 bases lying between them. The CDR3 extends over 13 amino acids. The CDR3: CASSLDGDQPQHF. CDR3 in DNA: TGTGCCAGCAGTCTTGACGGGGATCAGCCCCAGCATTTT.

The chain uses TRBV19 and TRBJ1-6; D possibly corresponds to TRBD1 (5 bases). Germline loops: CDR1 LNHDA, CDR2 SQIVND (reference sequence). Trimming shortened V by 10 bases and J by 7 bases, and 14 bases separated the two germline ends. This CDR3 has 13 residues. CDR3 in amino acids: CATTGDGNSPLHF. For the CDR3, the DNA is TGTGCCACAACGGGGGACGGCAATTCACCCCTCCACTTT.

J is TRBJ1-5 and V is TRBV18; 9 nucleotides align to TRBD1. V lost 0 bases to trimming and J lost 4 bases; unmatched junction nucleotides: 4. The germline V gene has CDR1 KGHSH and CDR2 LQKENI. The CDR3 is 16 amino acids. CDR3 region: CASSPPDRGFNQPQHF. The CDR3 region has the DNA TGTGCCAGCTCACCACCGGACAGGGGTTTTAATCAGCCCCAGCATTTT.

V and J are TRBV9 and TRBJ2-1, with 9 bases fitting TRBD2. The CDR3 has 16 amino acids. The V and J ends lost 4 bases and 0 bases, in that order; junction bases with no gene match: 5. The V gene's germline CDR1 is SGDLS and CDR2 YYNGEE. This CDR3 reads CASSSRAGGSYNEQFF. The CDR3 nucleotides are TGTGCCAGCAGCTCCCGAGCGGGGGGCTCCTACAATGAGCAGTTCTTC. The full variable domain, rest sourced from reference TRBV9 and TRBJ2-1, is DSGVTQTPKHLITATGQRVTLRCSPRSGDLSVYWYQQSLDQGLQFLIQYYNGEERAKGNILERFSAQQFPDLHSELNLSSLELGDSALYFCASSSRAGGSYNEQFFGPGTRLTVL.

The rearrangement links TRBV7-9 to TRBJ2-7; D gene unclear. The CDR3 sequence is 11 residues long. Germline V gives CDR1 SEHNR, CDR2 FQNEAQ (reference sequence). With 5 bases removed from V and 4 bases from J, the gap between germline ends came to 6 bases. CDR3 sequence reads: CASSPKYEQYF. Here the CDR3 DNA reads TGTGCCAGCAGCCCTAAATACGAGCAGTACTTC.

The chain combines TRBV6-4 with TRBJ2-5; D is undetermined. V was pared by 2 bases and J by 3 bases, with 4 bases between. The CDR3 totals 12 residues. Germline V gene lookup returns CDR1 MRHNA and CDR2 SNTAGT. CDR3 sequence (DNA): TGTGCCAGCAGTGACATCGAAGAGACCCAGTACTTC. It translates to CASSDIEETQYF.

The chain has TRBV7-2 and TRBJ2-4; 7 bases match TRBD1. V was clipped by 5 bases and J by 8 bases; unmatched bases: 12. The CDR3 runs 15 residues. Germline V gene lookup returns CDR1 SGHTA and CDR2 FQGNSA. This chain's CDR3 is CASSQQTGPRDIQYF. The DNA of the CDR3 is TGTGCCAGCAGCCAGCAGACAGGGCCCAGGGACATTCAGTACTTC.